This TCR beta chain was documented in a study of OX40 agonist ivuxolimab in advanced cancers. The CDR3 spans 17 residues. Germline V gene sequence: CDR1 SQVTM, CDR2 ANQGSEA. Unmatched junction bases numbered 9, after V lost 3 bases and J lost 2 bases. Libraries were prepared by immunoSEQ multiplex PCR; TCRdb keeps only in-frame clonotypes and omits some of them. The sample includes 20,000 to 25,000 clones, 70% to 90% of them seen just once. Sample: CD4+ or CD8+ T cells sorted from blood, taken in a trial of the OX40 agonist ivuxolimab. The receptor was derived from an adult with an advanced solid tumor such as melanoma, head and neck, liver or kidney cancer. The chain couples TRBV29-1 to TRBJ2-3, with 12 bases identical to TRBD2. The CDR3 region has the DNA TGCAGCGTTGACGATCTAGCGGGGGGGTTAGACACAGATACGCAGTATTTT. It codes for CSVDDLAGGLDTDTQYF.